This T cell receptor (beta chain) emerged from a study of T cell changes during pregnancy in multiple sclerosis. Clones were read by immunoSEQ multiplex PCR, and TCRdb kept only the in-frame ones, dropping some. Of 30,000 to 50,000 clones listed, 90% are singletons. The ends were cut back, 0 bases at V and 6 bases at J, with 17 bases in the middle. The CDR3 length is 16 residues. Germline loops: CDR1 ENHRY, CDR2 SYGVKD. The rearrangement joins TRBV10-3 to TRBJ1-2; D is unclear. The material was CD4+ T cells from peripheral blood mononuclear cells, obtained in the first trimester of pregnancy. This sequence was found in a female donor in good health, enrolled as a control in a pregnancy study. CDR3 nucleotide sequence: TGTGCCATCAGTGAGTCAACCCTTCGACAATTAGATGGCTACACCTTC. As protein: CAISESTLRQLDGYTF.